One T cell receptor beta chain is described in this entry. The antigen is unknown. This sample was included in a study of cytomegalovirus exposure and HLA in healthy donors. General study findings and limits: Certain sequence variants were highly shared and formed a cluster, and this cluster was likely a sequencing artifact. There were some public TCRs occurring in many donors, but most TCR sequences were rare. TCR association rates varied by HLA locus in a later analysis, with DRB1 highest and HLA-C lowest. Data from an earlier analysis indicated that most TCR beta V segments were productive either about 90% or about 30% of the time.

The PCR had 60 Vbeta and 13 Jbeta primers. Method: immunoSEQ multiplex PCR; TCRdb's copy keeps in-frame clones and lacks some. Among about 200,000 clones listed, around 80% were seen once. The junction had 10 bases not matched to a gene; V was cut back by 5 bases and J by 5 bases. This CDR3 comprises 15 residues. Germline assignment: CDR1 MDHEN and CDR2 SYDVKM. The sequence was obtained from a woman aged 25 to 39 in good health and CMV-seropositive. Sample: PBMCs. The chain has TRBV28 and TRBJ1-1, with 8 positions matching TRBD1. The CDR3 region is CASSHDRGVWTEAFF. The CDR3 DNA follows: TGTGCCAGCAGTCATGACAGGGGCGTATGGACTGAAGCTTTCTTT.